This T cell receptor beta chain originates from a study of technical replicates of blood from a handful of donors. The germline CDR1 and CDR2 sequences are SGHAT and FQNNGV. V shed 1 base and J shed 2 bases, with 15 bases lying between them. The CDR3 is 17 amino acids. This table comes from immunoSEQ multiplex PCR, and its TCRdb copy is limited to in-frame clones, with some not included. Of roughly 65,000 clones in the sample, 86% were seen once. The sample taken for sequencing was PBMCs. The TCR comes from a human donor in good health. Some clones in this sample may be carry-over from other donors' samples. The gene calls are TRBV11-2 and TRBJ2-4, with TRBD2 as a possible D gene (5 bases). CDR3 sequence: CASSLVRGGRSKNIQYF. CDR3 sequence (DNA): TGTGCCAGCAGCTTAGTTCGAGGAGGAAGGTCCAAAAACATTCAGTACTTC.